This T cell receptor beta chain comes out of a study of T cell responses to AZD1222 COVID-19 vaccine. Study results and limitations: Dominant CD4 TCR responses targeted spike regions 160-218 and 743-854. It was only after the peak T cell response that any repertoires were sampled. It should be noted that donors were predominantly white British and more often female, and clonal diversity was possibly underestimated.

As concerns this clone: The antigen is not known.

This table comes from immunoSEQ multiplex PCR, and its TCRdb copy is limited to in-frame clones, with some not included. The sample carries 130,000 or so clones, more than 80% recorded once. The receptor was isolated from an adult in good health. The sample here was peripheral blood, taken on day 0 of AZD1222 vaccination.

The CDR3 here is CASSENPGQGVRGNQPQHF. The DNA for the CDR3 is TGTGCCAGCAGTGAAAACCCGGGACAGGGGGTAAGGGGCAATCAGCCCCAGCATTTT. J is TRBJ1-5 and V is TRBV2; 11 bases agree with TRBD1. The CDR3 contains 19 residues. From germline, CDR1 is SNHLY and CDR2 FYNNEI. The V and J ends lost 2 bases and 2 bases, in that order; junction bases with no gene match: 11.